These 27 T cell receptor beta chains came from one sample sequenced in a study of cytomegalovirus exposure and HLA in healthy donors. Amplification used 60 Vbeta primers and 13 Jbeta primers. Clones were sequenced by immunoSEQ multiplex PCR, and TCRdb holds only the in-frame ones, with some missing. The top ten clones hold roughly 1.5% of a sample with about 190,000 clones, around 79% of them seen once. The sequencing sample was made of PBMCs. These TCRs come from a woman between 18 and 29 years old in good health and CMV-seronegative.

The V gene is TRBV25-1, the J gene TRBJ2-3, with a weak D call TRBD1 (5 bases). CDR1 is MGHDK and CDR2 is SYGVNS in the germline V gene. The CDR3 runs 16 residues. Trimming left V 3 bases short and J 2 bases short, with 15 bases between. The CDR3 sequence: CASSDPKSGHTDTQYF. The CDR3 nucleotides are TGTGCCAGCAGTGACCCAAAATCAGGGCACACAGATACGCAGTATTTT.

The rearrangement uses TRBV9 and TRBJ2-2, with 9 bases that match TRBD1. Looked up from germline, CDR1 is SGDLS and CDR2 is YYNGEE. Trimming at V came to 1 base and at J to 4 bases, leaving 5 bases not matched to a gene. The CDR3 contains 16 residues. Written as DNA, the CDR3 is TGTGCCAGCAGCGTATTAGGGACAGGGTTCACCGGGGAGCTGTTTTTT. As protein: CASSVLGTGFTGELFF.

In DNA form, the CDR3 reads TGCGCCAGCAGCTTGGTTGTGACAGGGGCCCCCTTGGCCCAGTACTTC. Translation gives CASSLVVTGAPLAQYF. The chain uses TRBV5-1 and TRBJ2-5; 8 positions agree with TRBD1. V gave up 0 bases and J gave up 9 bases; unmatched junction bases: 13. CDR1 is SGHRS and CDR2 is YFSETQ in the germline V gene. This CDR3 region has 16 residues.

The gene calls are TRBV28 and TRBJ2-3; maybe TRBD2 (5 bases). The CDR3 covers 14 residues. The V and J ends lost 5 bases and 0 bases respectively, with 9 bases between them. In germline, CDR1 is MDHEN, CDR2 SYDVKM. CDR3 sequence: CASSPWTSTDTQYF. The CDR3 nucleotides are TGTGCCAGCAGTCCCTGGACTAGCACAGATACGCAGTATTTT. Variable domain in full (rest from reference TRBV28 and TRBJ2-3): DVKVTQSSRYLVKRTGEKVFLECVQDMDHENMFWYRQDPGLGLRLIYFSYDVKMKEKGDIPEGYSVSREKKERFSLILESASTNQTSMYLCASSPWTSTDTQYFGPGTRLTVL.

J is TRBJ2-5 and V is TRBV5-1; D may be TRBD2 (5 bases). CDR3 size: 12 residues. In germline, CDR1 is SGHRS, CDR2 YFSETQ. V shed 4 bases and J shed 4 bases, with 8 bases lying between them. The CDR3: CASSVGRETQYF. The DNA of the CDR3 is TGCGCCAGCAGCGTAGGGAGAGAGACCCAGTACTTC.

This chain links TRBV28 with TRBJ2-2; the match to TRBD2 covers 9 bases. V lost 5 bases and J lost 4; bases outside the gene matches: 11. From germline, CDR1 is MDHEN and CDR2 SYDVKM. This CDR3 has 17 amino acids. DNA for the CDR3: TGTGCCAGCAGTCGAGAGGTGGCTAGCGGGACCACCGGGGAGCTGTTTTTT. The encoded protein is CASSREVASGTTGELFF.

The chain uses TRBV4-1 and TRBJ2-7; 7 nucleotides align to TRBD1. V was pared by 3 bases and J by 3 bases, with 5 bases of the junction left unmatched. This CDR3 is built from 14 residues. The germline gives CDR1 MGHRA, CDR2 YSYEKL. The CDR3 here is CASSQGTEYYEQYF. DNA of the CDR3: TGCGCCAGCAGCCAGGGGACAGAGTACTACGAGCAGTACTTC.

The CDR3 spells CASRRTGFSGANVLTF. The CDR3 DNA reads as TGTGCCAGCAGGAGGACAGGCTTCTCTGGGGCCAACGTCCTGACTTTC. The chain couples TRBV28 to TRBJ2-6, with 7 bases that match TRBD1. Trimming cost V 6 bases and J 0 bases; bases outside gene matches: 5. Looked up from germline, CDR1 is MDHEN and CDR2 is SYDVKM. There are 16 residues in the CDR3.

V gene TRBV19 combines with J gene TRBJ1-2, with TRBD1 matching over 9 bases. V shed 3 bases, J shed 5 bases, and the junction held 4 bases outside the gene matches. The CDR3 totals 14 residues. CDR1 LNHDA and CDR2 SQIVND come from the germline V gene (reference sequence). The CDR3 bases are TGTGCCAGTAGTATCCCAGGACAGGGGTATGGCTACACCTTC. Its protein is CASSIPGQGYGYTF.

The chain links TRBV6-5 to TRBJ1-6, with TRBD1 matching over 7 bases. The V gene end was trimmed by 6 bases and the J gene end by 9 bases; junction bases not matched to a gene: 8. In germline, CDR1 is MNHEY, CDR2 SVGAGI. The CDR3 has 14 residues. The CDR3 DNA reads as TGTGCCAGCAGGCCCACAGGGGCACGTTCACCCCTCCACTTT. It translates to CASRPTGARSPLHF.

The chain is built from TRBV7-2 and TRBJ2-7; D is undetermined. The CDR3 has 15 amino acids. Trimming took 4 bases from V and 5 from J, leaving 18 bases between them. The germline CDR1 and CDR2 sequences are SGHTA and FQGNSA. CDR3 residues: CASSSPTPVANEQYF. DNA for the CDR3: TGTGCCAGCAGCTCCCCCACCCCGGTCGCTAACGAGCAGTACTTC.

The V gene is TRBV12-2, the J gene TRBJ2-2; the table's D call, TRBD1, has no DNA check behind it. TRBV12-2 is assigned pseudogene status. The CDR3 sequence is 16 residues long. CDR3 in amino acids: CASRLAKDRSTGELFF. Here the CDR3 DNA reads TGTGCAAGTCGCTTAGCGAAGGACAGGTCCACCGGGGAGCTGTTTTTT.

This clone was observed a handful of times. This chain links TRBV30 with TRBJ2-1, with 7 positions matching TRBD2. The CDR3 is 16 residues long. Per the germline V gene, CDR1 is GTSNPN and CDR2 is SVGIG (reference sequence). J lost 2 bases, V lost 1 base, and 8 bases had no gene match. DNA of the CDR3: TGTGCCTGGAGTGGTTATGAGACTAGCCCCTACAATGAGCAGTTCTTC. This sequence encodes CAWSGYETSPYNEQFF.

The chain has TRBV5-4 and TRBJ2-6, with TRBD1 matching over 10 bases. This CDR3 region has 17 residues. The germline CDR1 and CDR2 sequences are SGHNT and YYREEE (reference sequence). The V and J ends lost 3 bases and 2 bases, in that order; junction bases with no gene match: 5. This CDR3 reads CASSSRQGATGANVLTF. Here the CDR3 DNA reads TGTGCCAGCAGCTCCAGACAGGGGGCCACTGGGGCCAACGTCCTGACTTTC.

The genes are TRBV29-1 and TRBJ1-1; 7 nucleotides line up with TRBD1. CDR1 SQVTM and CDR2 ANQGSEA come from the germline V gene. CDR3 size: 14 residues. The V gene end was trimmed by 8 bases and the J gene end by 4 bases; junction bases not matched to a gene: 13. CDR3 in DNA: TGCAGCACTACAACCGGGACAGTTAGCACTGAAGCTTTCTTT. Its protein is CSTTTGTVSTEAFF.

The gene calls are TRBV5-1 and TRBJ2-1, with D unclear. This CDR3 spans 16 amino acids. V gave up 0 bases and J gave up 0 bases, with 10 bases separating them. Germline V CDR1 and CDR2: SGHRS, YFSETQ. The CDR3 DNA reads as TGCGCCAGCAGCTTGGCTTCGAGAAGCTCCTACAATGAGCAGTTCTTC. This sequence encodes CASSLASRSSYNEQFF.

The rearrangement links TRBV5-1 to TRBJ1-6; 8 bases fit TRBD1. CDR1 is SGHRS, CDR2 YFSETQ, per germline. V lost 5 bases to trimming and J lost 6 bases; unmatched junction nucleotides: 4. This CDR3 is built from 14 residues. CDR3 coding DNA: TGCGCCAGCAGATCAGGGGGCCTTAATTCACCCCTCCACTTT. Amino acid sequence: CASRSGGLNSPLHF.

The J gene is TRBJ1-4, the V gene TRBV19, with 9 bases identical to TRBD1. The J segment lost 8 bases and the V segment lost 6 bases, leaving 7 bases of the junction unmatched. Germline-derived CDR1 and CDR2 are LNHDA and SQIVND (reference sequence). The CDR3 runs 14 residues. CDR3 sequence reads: CASSADRGGEKLFF. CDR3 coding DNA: TGTGCCAGTAGCGCGGACAGGGGTGGAGAAAAACTGTTTTTT.

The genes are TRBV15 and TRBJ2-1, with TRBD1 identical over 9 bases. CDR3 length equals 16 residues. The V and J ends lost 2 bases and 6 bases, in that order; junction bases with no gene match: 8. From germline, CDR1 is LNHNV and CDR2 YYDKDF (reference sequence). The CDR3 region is CATSRSRDRAFNEQFF. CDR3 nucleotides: TGTGCCACCAGCAGATCCCGGGACAGGGCGTTCAATGAGCAGTTCTTC.

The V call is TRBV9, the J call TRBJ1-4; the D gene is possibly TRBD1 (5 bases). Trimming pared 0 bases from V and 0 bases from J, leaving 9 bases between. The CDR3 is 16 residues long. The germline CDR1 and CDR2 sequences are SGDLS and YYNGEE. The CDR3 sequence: CASSVVRATTNEKLFF. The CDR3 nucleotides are TGTGCCAGCAGCGTAGTCAGGGCCACAACTAATGAAAAACTGTTTTTT.

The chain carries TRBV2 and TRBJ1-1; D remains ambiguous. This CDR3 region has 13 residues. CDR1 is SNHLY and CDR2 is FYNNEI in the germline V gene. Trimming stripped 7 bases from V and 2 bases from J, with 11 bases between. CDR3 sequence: CASNKEFNTEAFF. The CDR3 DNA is TGTGCCAGCAATAAGGAGTTTAACACTGAAGCTTTCTTT.

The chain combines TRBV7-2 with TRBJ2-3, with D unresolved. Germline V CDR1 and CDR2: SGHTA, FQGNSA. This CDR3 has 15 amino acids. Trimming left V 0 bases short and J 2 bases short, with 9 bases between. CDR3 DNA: TGTGCCAGCAGCTTAGCGCGGTGGCACACAGATACGCAGTATTTT. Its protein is CASSLARWHTDTQYF. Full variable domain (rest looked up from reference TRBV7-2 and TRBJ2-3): GAGVSQSPSNKVTEKGKDVELRCDPISGHTALYWYRQSLGQGLEFLIYFQGNSAPDKSGLPSDRFSAERTGGSVSTLTIQRTQQEDSAVYLCASSLARWHTDTQYFGPGTRLTVL.

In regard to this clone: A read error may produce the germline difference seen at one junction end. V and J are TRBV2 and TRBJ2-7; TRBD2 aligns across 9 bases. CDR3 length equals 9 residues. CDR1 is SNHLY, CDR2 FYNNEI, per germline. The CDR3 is CASEPGLAF. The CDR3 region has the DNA TGTGCCAGTGAACCGGGACTAGCTTTC.

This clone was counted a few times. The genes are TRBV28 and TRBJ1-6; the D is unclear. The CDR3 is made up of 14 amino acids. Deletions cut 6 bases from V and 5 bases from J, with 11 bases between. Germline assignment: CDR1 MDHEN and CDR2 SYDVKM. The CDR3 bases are TGTGCCAGCAGCTCCTTCCCGGATAATTCACCCCTCCACTTT. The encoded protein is CASSSFPDNSPLHF.

In nucleotides, the CDR3 is TGTGCCACCAGCAGAGTGCCCCGGGAGTGGGGCAATCAGCCCCAGCATTTT. Protein sequence: CATSRVPREWGNQPQHF. This chain uses TRBV15 with TRBJ1-5, with D unresolved. The germline V gene has CDR1 LNHNV and CDR2 YYDKDF (reference sequence). CDR3 length: 17 residues. V lost 1 base and J lost 2, with 15 bases in between.

The CDR3 loop is CASSLTDRVLRTIYF. The CDR3, as DNA: TGTGCCAGCAGCTTAACTGACAGGGTCCTAAGAACCATATATTTT. The chain employs TRBV11-3 and TRBJ1-3; 7 bases map to TRBD1. The germline CDR1 and CDR2 sequences are SGHNT and YENEEA. V shed 2 bases and J 10 bases; nucleotides not matched to a gene: 11. The CDR3 runs to 15 residues.

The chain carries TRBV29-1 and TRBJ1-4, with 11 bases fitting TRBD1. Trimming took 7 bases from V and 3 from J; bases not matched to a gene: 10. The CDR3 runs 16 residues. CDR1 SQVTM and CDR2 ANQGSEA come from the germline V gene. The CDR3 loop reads CSGLGQGAWANEKLFF. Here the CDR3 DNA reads TGCAGCGGACTCGGACAGGGGGCATGGGCTAATGAAAAACTGTTTTTT.